The clone carrying this T cell receptor beta chain appeared a few times. Its antigen is not known. Germline V gene sequence: CDR1 SGHNT, CDR2 YYREEE (reference sequence). Trimming cost V 4 bases and J 6 bases; bases outside gene matches: 15. The CDR3 extends over 17 amino acids. With the ViraFEST assay, the study expanded antigen-specific CD4+ T cells using viral peptide pools, then sequenced them. Cells that had been cultured for 9 to 10 days were the source of isolated CD4+ T cells. The person had PCR-confirmed SARS-CoV-2 infection between March and December 2020. Cultivation was performed at approximately 2.1 million PBMC per well with roughly 10 IU/ml IL-2 and around 10 ug/ml peptides added. This entry belongs to a study of vaccination effects on CD4 cells after COVID-19. About the research overall: Participants completed two doses of the BNT162b2 or mRNA-1273 vaccine. Vaccination followed sampling of two convalescent patients by 16 days and one week respectively.

Profiled with immunoSEQ multiplex PCR; TCRdb holds only in-frame clones, not every one. The sample yields more than 20,000 clones, 69% seen once. This sample comprised CD4+ T cells from PBMCs cultured with SARS-CoV-2 spike peptides, obtained before COVID-19 vaccination. The chain has TRBV5-4 and TRBJ2-1, with 8 bases that match TRBD2. This TCR came from a human donor who had a prior SARS-CoV-2 infection. The CDR3 protein is CASSQQRGTRGANEQFF. DNA of the CDR3: TGTGCCAGCAGCCAACAACGTGGGACTAGAGGCGCCAATGAGCAGTTCTTC.